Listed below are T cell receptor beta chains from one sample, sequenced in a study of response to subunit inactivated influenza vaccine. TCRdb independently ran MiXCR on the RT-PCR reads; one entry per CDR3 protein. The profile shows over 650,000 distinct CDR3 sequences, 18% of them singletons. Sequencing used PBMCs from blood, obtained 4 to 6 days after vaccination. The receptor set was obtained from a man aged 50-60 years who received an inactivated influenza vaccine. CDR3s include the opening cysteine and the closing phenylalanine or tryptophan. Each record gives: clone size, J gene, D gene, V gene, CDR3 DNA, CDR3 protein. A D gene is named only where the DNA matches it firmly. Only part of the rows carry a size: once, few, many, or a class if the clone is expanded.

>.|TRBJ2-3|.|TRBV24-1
TGTGCCACCAGTCTGGCAGATACGCAGTATTTT
CATSLADTQYF
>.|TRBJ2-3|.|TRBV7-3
TGTGCCAGCAGCTTAAAGGGCAGTCTAAGGGGCACAGATACGCAGTATTTT
CASSLKGSLRGTDTQYF
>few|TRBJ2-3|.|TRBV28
TGTGCCAGCAGTTTAAAGGGGTCGGATACGCAGTATTTT
CASSLKGSDTQYF
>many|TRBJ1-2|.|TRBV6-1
TGTGCCAGCAGACCCGGCCAAGCCCTTGGCTACACCTTC
CASRPGQALGYTF
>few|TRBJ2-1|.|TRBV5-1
TGCGCCAGCAGCTTGGAAGGGCAGAGGTACTACAATGAGCAGTTCTTC
CASSLEGQRYYNEQFF
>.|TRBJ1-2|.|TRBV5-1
TGCGCCAGCAGACTTGACGGTAACTATGGCTACACCTTC
CASRLDGNYGYTF
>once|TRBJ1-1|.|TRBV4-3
TGCGCCAGCAGCCAAATCGACACGAACACTGAAGCTTTCTTT
CASSQIDTNTEAFF
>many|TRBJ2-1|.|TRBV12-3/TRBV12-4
TGTGCCAGCAGGAAACAGGGAGGCGTATACAATGAGCAGTTCTTC
CASRKQGGVYNEQFF
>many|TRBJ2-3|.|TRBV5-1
TGCGCCAGCAGCTTGTGGAAGGACCGCACAGATACGCAGTATTTT
CASSLWKDRTDTQYF
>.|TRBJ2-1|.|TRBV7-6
TGTGCCAGCAGCCTCGGAGGCACCTACTCCTACAATGAGCAGTTCTTC
CASSLGGTYSYNEQFF
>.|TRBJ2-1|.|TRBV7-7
TGTGCCAGCAGCTTCGGAGGATCTTCGTCTGAGCAGTTCTTC
CASSFGGSSSEQFF
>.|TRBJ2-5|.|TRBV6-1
TGTGCCAGCAGACGCCTTCCTGCTGGGACACCAAGAGGGGAGACCCAGTACTTC
CASRRLPAGTPRGETQYF
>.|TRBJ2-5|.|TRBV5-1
TGCGCCAGCAGCTTGGTTCCTAGACAAGAGACGGCCCAGTACTTC
CASSLVPRQETAQYF
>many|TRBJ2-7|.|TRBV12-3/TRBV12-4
TGTGCCAGCAGTAGACAGTCCTACGAGCAGTACTTC
CASSRQSYEQYF
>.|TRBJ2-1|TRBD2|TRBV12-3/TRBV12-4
TGTGCCAGCAGCTTTACCCCTAGCGGGAGGGCCCATGAGCAGTTCTTC
CASSFTPSGRAHEQFF
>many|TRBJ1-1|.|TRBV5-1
TGCGCCAGCAGCTACGACAGCGAGATTGAAGCTTTCTTT
CASSYDSEIEAFF
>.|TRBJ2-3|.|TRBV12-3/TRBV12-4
TGTGCCAGCCTCGCCCAAGGGGGGCTCACAGATACGCACTATTTT
CASLAQGGLTDTHYF
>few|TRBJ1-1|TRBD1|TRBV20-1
TGCAGTGTTACAGGGGGTACGCCTGAAGCTTTCTTT
CSVTGGTPEAFF
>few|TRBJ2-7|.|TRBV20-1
TGCAGTGCTATGCCCCGAACCAGGGGTTACTACGAGCAGTACTTC
CSAMPRTRGYYEQYF
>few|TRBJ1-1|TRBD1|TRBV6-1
TGTGCCAGCCTACACAGGGGGCGAACTGAAGCTTTCTTT
CASLHRGRTEAFF
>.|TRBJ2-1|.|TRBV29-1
TGCAGCGTTGAAGGGACCTCGCCGAGGAGTGAGCAGTTCTTC
CSVEGTSPRSEQFF
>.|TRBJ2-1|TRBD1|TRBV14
TGTGCCAGCAGCCAAGATCCGGGACAGGTCAATGATGAGCAGTTCTTC
CASSQDPGQVNDEQFF
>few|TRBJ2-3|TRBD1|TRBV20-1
TGCAGTGCTATTCGACAGGGGGCGGGGGCAGATACGCAGTATTTT
CSAIRQGAGADTQYF